The 16 T cell receptor beta chains in this list originate from one sample, sequenced in a study of beta chain features in type 1 diabetes. Overall study findings and caveats: Moderately but significantly shorter TCRB CDR3s were found in Type 1 diabetes patients in all four CD4+ subsets.

Of the isolated RNA, all was reverse transcribed, and so the sequenced material was expressed TCRB transcripts. The method was immunoSEQ multiplex PCR; TCRdb's version includes in-frame clones alone and lacks a portion of them. The profile shows around 650,000 clones, 9.5% to 15% of them singletons. Which antigens these TCRs recognize remains unknown. Material: naive CD4+ T cells from blood. The receptors come from a man aged 25 to 40 with type 1 diabetes.

The chain uses TRBV7-9 and TRBJ1-2, with TRBD1 matching over 10 bases. Germline assignment: CDR1 SEHNR and CDR2 FQNEAQ (reference sequence). CDR3 size: 16 residues. J was trimmed by 4 bases and V by 2 bases; bases with no gene match: 7. CDR3 DNA sequence: TGTGCCAGCAGCTTACTCCAGGGACAGGGGCTCTATGGCTACACCTTC. Its protein is CASSLLQGQGLYGYTF.

This clone was observed a few times. The chain is built from TRBV27 and TRBJ2-2; D gene ambiguous. With 1 base removed from V and 7 bases from J, the gap between germline ends came to 1 base. Germline CDR1 is MNHEY and CDR2 is SMNVEV (reference sequence). The CDR3 totals 11 residues. The CDR3 coding sequence is TGTGCCAGCAGTTTATTCGGGGAGCTGTTTTTT. It yields the protein CASSLFGELFF.

The chain combines TRBV7-9 with TRBJ1-2, with D hard to call. Trimming removed 7 bases from V and 8 bases from J, with 11 bases in between. The CDR3 has 11 residues. Germline V gene lookup returns CDR1 SEHNR and CDR2 FQNEAQ (reference sequence). In DNA form, the CDR3 reads TGTGCCAGCACCAACGACCGCGGCTACACCTTC. This gives the protein CASTNDRGYTF.

The V call is TRBV6-6, the J call TRBJ2-3, with D perhaps matching TRBD2 (6 bases). The CDR3 loop spans 11 amino acids. Germline V gives CDR1 MNHNY, CDR2 SVGAGI (reference sequence). V was pared by 11 bases and J by 4 bases, with 10 bases between. The CDR3 DNA reads as TGTGCCGGAGGAGGGGCAGATACGCAGTATTTT. This sequence encodes CAGGGADTQYF.

The chain has TRBV5-1 and TRBJ1-2; 8 bases map to TRBD1. The CDR3 has 16 residues. From germline, CDR1 is SGHRS and CDR2 YFSETQ. Unmatched junction bases numbered 10, after V lost 0 bases and J lost 6 bases. CDR3 nucleotide sequence: TGCGCCAGCAGCTTGGCCGGCCAGGGGGCTTTCGATGGCTACACCTTC. Amino acids: CASSLAGQGAFDGYTF.

The V and J genes are TRBV13 and TRBJ2-2; D uncertain. The V gene's germline CDR1 is PRHDT and CDR2 FYEKMQ (reference sequence). This CDR3 is 16 amino acids long. Trimming removed 5 bases at V and 0 bases at J, with 13 bases between. The CDR3 region has the DNA TGTGCCAGCAGCCCCACACGTACCTCGAACACCGGGGAGCTGTTTTTT. This gives the protein CASSPTRTSNTGELFF.

Comment on this clone: Different DNA sequences within this sample yield the same CDR3. V is TRBV11-2 and J is TRBJ2-6; D not certain. There are 15 residues in the CDR3. Germline V gene data show CDR1 as SGHAT and CDR2 as FQNNGV. V was cut by 1 base and J by 2 bases, with 6 bases left in between. CDR3 loop: CASSLVGAGANVLTF. The CDR3 DNA follows: TGTGCCAGCAGCTTAGTAGGAGCTGGGGCCAACGTCCTGACTTTC. Full variable domain (outside the CDR3, taken from reference TRBV11-2 and TRBJ2-6): EAGVAQSPRYKIIEKRQSVAFWCNPISGHATLYWYQQILGQGPKLLIQFQNNGVVDDSQLPKDRFSAERLKGVDSTLKIQPAKLEDSAVYLCASSLVGAGANVLTFGAGSRLTVL.

This clone was observed a handful of times. The J gene is TRBJ1-5, the V gene TRBV4-2, with TRBD1 identical over 8 bases. The junction had 6 bases not matched to a gene; V was cut back by 0 bases and J by 2 bases. Germline V gene data show CDR1 as LGHNA and CDR2 as YNFKEQ. CDR3 size: 17 residues. The CDR3 protein is CASSQEGQGGGNQPQHF. Here the CDR3 DNA reads TGTGCCAGCAGCCAAGAAGGACAGGGCGGGGGCAATCAGCCCCAGCATTTT.

Worth noting for this clone: The same CDR3 also results from other DNA sequences found in this sample. The V call is TRBV4-3, the J call TRBJ1-5; D remains unclear. The germline V gene encodes CDR1 LGHNA and CDR2 YSLEER. The CDR3 extends over 13 amino acids. V was shortened by 0 bases and J by 2 bases, with 2 bases between the two germline ends. This CDR3 reads CASSQDGNQPQHF. Here the CDR3 DNA reads TGCGCCAGCAGCCAAGACGGCAATCAGCCCCAGCATTTT.

This chain links TRBV12-5 with TRBJ2-1, with D possibly called TRBD1 or TRBD2 (6 bases each). This CDR3 spans 14 amino acids. CDR1 LGHNT and CDR2 FRNRAP come from the germline V gene. Trimming removed 1 base from V and 9 bases from J, with 13 bases in between. The CDR3 spells CASGLDYSGAEQFF. In nucleotides, the CDR3 is TGTGCTAGTGGTTTGGACTACTCGGGGGCTGAGCAGTTCTTC.

As for this clone: Other DNA sequences within the sample encode an identical CDR3. This chain uses TRBV5-1 with TRBJ1-2; D is unresolved. Germline V CDR1 and CDR2: SGHRS, YFSETQ. The CDR3 loop spans 13 amino acids. Trimming removed 2 bases at V and 2 bases at J, with 7 bases between. The CDR3 is CASSFGLNYGYTF. In nucleotides, the CDR3 is TGCGCCAGCAGCTTCGGCCTGAACTATGGCTACACCTTC.

J is TRBJ1-1 and V is TRBV10-3; D not resolved. Germline CDR1 and CDR2: ENHRY and SYGVKD. Trimming left V 3 bases short and J 6 bases short, with 5 bases between. The CDR3 consists of 11 residues. The CDR3 is CAISDQAEAFF. The CDR3 bases are TGTGCCATCAGTGATCAGGCTGAAGCTTTCTTT.

The chain has TRBV5-8 and TRBJ1-4; possible D gene TRBD1, 5 bases. Trimming cost V 7 bases and J 5 bases, with 18 bases left between them. The V gene's germline CDR1 is SGHTS and CDR2 YDEGEE. This CDR3 region has 15 residues. In DNA, the CDR3 is TGTGCCAGCTCCCCGGCGGGACTGAGAAATGAAAAACTGTTTTTT. Translating it yields CASSPAGLRNEKLFF.

This clone was seen a few times. V usage is TRBV27 and J usage is TRBJ2-5; TRBD2 matches at 8 bases. Germline V CDR1 and CDR2: MNHEY, SMNVEV (reference sequence). The CDR3 is 15 amino acids. V was clipped by 2 bases and J by 5 bases; unmatched bases: 7. CDR3: CASSLNRGGRETQYF. The CDR3 nucleotides read TGTGCCAGCAGTTTAAACCGCGGGGGGAGGGAGACCCAGTACTTC.

V gene TRBV7-9 combines with J gene TRBJ1-5, with unresolved D. This CDR3 comprises 16 residues. From germline, CDR1 is SEHNR and CDR2 FQNEAQ (reference sequence). Between the trimmed V and J ends, which lost 4 bases and 0 bases, there was a span of 13 bases. CDR3 amino acids: CASSSSEGGSNQPQHF. CDR3 DNA sequence: TGTGCCAGCAGCTCTAGCGAGGGAGGTAGCAATCAGCCCCAGCATTTT.

This clone turned up a few times. The chain has TRBV19 and TRBJ2-3, with D perhaps TRBD1 (5 bases). Germline V lookup: CDR1 LNHDA, CDR2 SQIVND (reference sequence). The ends were cut back, 9 bases at V and 0 bases at J, with 13 bases in the middle. The CDR3 has 14 amino acids. CDR3 sequence reads: CASNRQQSTDTQYF. The DNA for the CDR3 is TGTGCCAGCAACAGACAGCAAAGCACAGATACGCAGTATTTT.